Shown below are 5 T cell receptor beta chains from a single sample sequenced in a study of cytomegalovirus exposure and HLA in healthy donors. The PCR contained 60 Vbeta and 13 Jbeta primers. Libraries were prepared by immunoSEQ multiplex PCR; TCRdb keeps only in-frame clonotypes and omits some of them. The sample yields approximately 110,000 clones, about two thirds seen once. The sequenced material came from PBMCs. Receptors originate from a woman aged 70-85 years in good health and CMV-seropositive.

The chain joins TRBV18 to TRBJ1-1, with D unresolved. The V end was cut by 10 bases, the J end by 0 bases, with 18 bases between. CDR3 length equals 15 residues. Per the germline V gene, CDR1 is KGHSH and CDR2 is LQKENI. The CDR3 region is CATYSAPGVNTEAFF. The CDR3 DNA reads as TGTGCCACCTATTCTGCACCCGGGGTGAACACTGAAGCTTTCTTT.

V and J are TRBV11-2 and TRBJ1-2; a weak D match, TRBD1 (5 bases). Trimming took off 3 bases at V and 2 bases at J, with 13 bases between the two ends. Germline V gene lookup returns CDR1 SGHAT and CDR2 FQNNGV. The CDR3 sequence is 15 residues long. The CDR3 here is CASSFSGVLNYGYTF. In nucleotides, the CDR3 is TGTGCCAGCAGCTTTTCGGGGGTGCTCAACTATGGCTACACCTTC.

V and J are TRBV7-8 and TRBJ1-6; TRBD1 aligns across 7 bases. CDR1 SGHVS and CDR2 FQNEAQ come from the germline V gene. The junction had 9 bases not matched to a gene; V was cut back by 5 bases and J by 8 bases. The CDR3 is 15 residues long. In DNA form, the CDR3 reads TGTGCCAGCAGCCCTCGACAGGGAACTGATTCACCCCTCCACTTT. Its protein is CASSPRQGTDSPLHF.

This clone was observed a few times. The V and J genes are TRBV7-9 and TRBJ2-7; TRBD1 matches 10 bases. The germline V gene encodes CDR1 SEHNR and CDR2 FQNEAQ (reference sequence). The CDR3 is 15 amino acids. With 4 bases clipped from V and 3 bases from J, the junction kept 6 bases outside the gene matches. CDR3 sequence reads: CASSSGQGPFYEQYF. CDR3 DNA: TGTGCCAGCAGCTCGGGACAGGGGCCCTTCTACGAGCAGTACTTC.

CDR3 residues: CASSPTGGGNEQFF. The CDR3 DNA follows: TGTGCCAGCAGTCCCACAGGGGGCGGGAATGAGCAGTTCTTC. V usage is TRBV27 and J usage is TRBJ2-1, with 9 bases identical to TRBD1. The CDR3 covers 14 residues. J lost 7 bases, V lost 5 bases, and 6 bases had no gene match. Germline V gives CDR1 MNHEY, CDR2 SMNVEV (reference sequence).